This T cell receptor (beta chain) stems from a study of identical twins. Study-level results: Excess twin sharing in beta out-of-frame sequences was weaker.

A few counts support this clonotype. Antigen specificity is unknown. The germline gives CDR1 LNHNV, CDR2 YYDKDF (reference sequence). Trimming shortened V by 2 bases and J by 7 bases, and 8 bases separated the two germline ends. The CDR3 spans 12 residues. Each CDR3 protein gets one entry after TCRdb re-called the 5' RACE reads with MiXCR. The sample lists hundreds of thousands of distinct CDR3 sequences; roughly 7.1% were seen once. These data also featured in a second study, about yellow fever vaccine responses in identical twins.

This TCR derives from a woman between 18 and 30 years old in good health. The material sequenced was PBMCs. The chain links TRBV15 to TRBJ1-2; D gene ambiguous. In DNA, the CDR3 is TGTGCCACCAGCAGACCCAACGTTGGCTACACCTTC. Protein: CATSRPNVGYTF.